The 9 T cell receptor beta chains presented below share a single source sample, sequenced in a study of sequential checkpoint blockade in melanoma. Treatment: randomized to nivolumab then ipilimumab (arm A) or the reverse (arm B). Profiled with immunoSEQ multiplex PCR; TCRdb holds only in-frame clones, not every one. The profile covers 4,000 to 5,000 clones, with under 40% appearing a single time and approximately 7% taken by the ten largest. Here the sequenced sample was tumor tissue (inferred from file names), taken from a patient given nivolumab and ipilimumab in sequence. These receptors were taken from a human donor with melanoma.

This chain joins TRBV28 and TRBJ1-2; 8 bases match TRBD1. Losses at the gene ends were 5 bases for V and 2 bases for J; bases not matched to a gene: 7. This CDR3 is 15 amino acids long. Looked up from germline, CDR1 is MDHEN and CDR2 is SYDVKM. CDR3 sequence (DNA): TGTGCCAGCAGTATCCCGACAGGGGCCAACTATGGCTACACCTTC. This translates into CASSIPTGANYGYTF.

This chain links TRBV29-1 with TRBJ1-1, with D unresolved. The V gene lost 6 bases and the J gene lost 0 bases, with 11 bases spanning the gap. Germline loops: CDR1 SQVTM, CDR2 ANQGSEA. This CDR3 comprises 13 residues. The CDR3 loop reads CSVQQTMNTEAFF. The CDR3 bases are TGCAGCGTCCAGCAAACCATGAACACTGAAGCTTTCTTT.

There are a few counts of this clone. V is TRBV6-8 and J is TRBJ2-7; 8 bases line up with TRBD1. The germline V gene encodes CDR1 MNHGY and CDR2 SAAAGT. With V trimmed by 7 bases and J by 2 bases, 4 bases remained unmatched. The CDR3 has 13 residues. CDR3 bases: TGTGCCAGCATGGGGACAGGACCCTACGAGCAGTACTTC. Protein product: CASMGTGPYEQYF.

Only a few counts were recorded for this clone. This chain uses TRBV28 with TRBJ1-5; D is unclear. Germline V gives CDR1 MDHEN, CDR2 SYDVKM. Trimming took 6 bases from V and 0 from J, leaving 9 bases between them. This CDR3 contains 14 residues. The CDR3 here is CASSPTYSNQPQHF. The CDR3 nucleotides are TGTGCCAGCAGCCCCACGTATAGCAATCAGCCCCAGCATTTT.

This chain joins TRBV29-1 and TRBJ2-7; 7 bases fit TRBD2. In germline, CDR1 is SQVTM, CDR2 ANQGSEA. The CDR3 is made up of 14 amino acids. With 4 bases clipped from V and 5 bases from J, the junction kept 11 bases outside the gene matches. In nucleotides, the CDR3 is TGCAGCGTTGTGGGCGGGAGCGACGGCCACGAGCAGTACTTC. Translation gives CSVVGGSDGHEQYF.

The chain joins TRBV18 to TRBJ2-1; 12 nucleotides agree with TRBD2. The V segment lost 5 bases and the J segment 5 bases; nucleotides outside the gene matches: 10. The CDR3 runs 17 residues. Per germline, CDR1 KGHSH and CDR2 LQKENI. The CDR3 sequence: CASSKTSGRVGDNEQFF. The CDR3 nucleotides read TGTGCCAGCTCAAAGACTAGCGGGAGAGTCGGGGACAATGAGCAGTTCTTC. Based on the CDR3 plus reference TRBV18 and TRBJ2-1, the full variable domain is NAGVMQNPRHLVRRRGQEARLRCSPMKGHSHVYWYRQLPEEGLKFMVYLQKENIIDESGMPKERFSAEFPKEGPSILRIQQVVRGDSAAYFCASSKTSGRVGDNEQFFGPGTRLTVL.

The rearrangement joins TRBV6-8 to TRBJ1-2; D call uncertain. V lost 4 bases and J lost 5, with 14 bases in between. This CDR3 spans 14 amino acids. In germline, CDR1 is MNHGY, CDR2 SAAAGT. The CDR3 nucleotides read TGTGCCAGCAGTTTCTCCCAGGCCCCTTATGGCTACACCTTC. Translated: CASSFSQAPYGYTF.

The chain carries TRBV4-1 and TRBJ1-2; D gene ambiguous. V was clipped by 8 bases and J by 3 bases, with 13 bases between them. The germline gives CDR1 MGHRA, CDR2 YSYEKL. This CDR3 contains 13 residues. Here the CDR3 reads CASRPGDYYGYTF. In nucleotides, the CDR3 is TGCGCCAGCCGGCCTGGGGATTACTATGGCTACACCTTC.

The J gene is TRBJ1-3, the V gene TRBV19, with TRBD1 matching over 7 bases. Trimming cost V 9 bases and J 0 bases; bases outside gene matches: 14. This CDR3 is built from 17 residues. Germline CDR1 is LNHDA and CDR2 is SQIVND (reference sequence). The CDR3 DNA follows: TGTGCCAGGATTAAACAGGGGTTTCACTCCTCTGGAAACACCATATATTTT. Its protein product is CARIKQGFHSSGNTIYF. Using reference TRBV19 and TRBJ1-3 for the parts outside the CDR3, the full variable domain is DGGITQSPKYLFRKEGQNVTLSCEQNLNHDAMYWYRQDPGQGLRLIYYSQIVNDFQKGDIAEGYSVSREKKESFPLTVTSAQKNPTAFYLCARIKQGFHSSGNTIYFGEGSWLTVV.